This T cell receptor beta chain was captured by sequencing in a study of cytomegalovirus exposure and HLA in healthy donors. PCR involved 60 Vbeta and 13 Jbeta primers. The method was immunoSEQ multiplex PCR; TCRdb's version includes in-frame clones alone and lacks a portion of them. The sample has about 180,000 clones, around 80% seen once. The receptor's source is a girl aged 5-17 years in good health and CMV-seropositive. What was sequenced was PBMCs.

CDR3 region: CASSLETGYGTQYF. CDR3 coding DNA: TGTGCCAGCAGCTTAGAAACAGGGTATGGGACCCAGTACTTC. This chain links TRBV7-2 with TRBJ2-5, with a possible D match to TRBD1 (6 bases). The V gene lost 1 base and the J gene lost 7 bases, with 13 bases spanning the gap. Germline assignment: CDR1 SGHTA and CDR2 FQGNSA. This CDR3 contains 14 residues.